These 7 T cell receptor beta chains came from one sample sequenced in a study of T-cell memory formation after mild COVID-19 (dated by TCRdb to about 2021). Library construction relied on 5' RACE. Sequencing was performed on an Illumina NovaSeq 6000. TCRdb reanalyzed the raw reads on its own, using fastp at Q25 for trimming and MiXCR for clone calling, and kept in-frame beta chains. Rows matching on CDR3 protein sequence are summarized as one entry with the most common DNA and genes. This sample is represented by about 200,000 distinct CDR3 sequences; roughly 18% of them were singletons. Jointly, the top ten make up roughly 2.3% of the sample. The sequenced material came from PBMCs or a T cell subset sorted from them (not recorded which). These receptors all stem from an adult woman who had mild COVID-19 (a few samples of this study predate the infection). The sample titles of this study are shuffled in the database, so cell type and time point are left out; the donor was told from shared clones.

This clonotype was seen a handful of times. The chain couples TRBV6-2 or TRBV6-3 to TRBJ2-1; either TRBD1 or TRBD2 may supply D (5 bases each). Trimming pared 3 bases from V and 8 bases from J, leaving 8 bases between. This CDR3 has 12 amino acids. The V gene's germline CDR1 is MNHEY and CDR2 SVGEGT. The DNA of the CDR3 is TGTGCCAGCAGTTATTTGGGGGATGAGCAGTTCTTC. It yields the protein CASSYLGDEQFF.

This clonotype was picked up a small number of times. The chain joins TRBV5-5 to TRBJ2-5, with D possibly TRBD1 on 7 matching bases. Germline loops: CDR1 SGHKS, CDR2 YYEKEE (reference sequence). The CDR3 totals 15 residues. The ends were cut back, 4 bases at V and 2 bases at J, with 15 bases in the middle. This CDR3 reads CASSGGDSLQETQYF. As DNA, the CDR3 is TGTGCCAGCAGCGGAGGGGACAGTCTACAAGAGACCCAGTACTTC.

Only a few counts were recorded for this clonotype. The chain is built from TRBV4-2 and TRBJ2-1; a weak D match, TRBD2 (6 bases). The V end was cut by 4 bases, the J end by 9 bases, with 16 bases between. The CDR3 has 14 amino acids. Per the germline V gene, CDR1 is LGHNA and CDR2 is YNFKEQ. CDR3 nucleotide sequence: TGTGCCAGCAGCCCACCATCCGGAGGGTCTGAGCAGTTCTTC. Amino acids: CASSPPSGGSEQFF.

The CDR3 DNA is TGTGCCAGCTCCAATGAAGGACTTTCCTACGAGCAGTACTTC. Protein product: CASSNEGLSYEQYF. The chain employs TRBV28 and TRBJ2-7, with TRBD2 as a possible D gene (5 bases). The CDR3 covers 14 residues. Germline CDR1 MDHEN, CDR2 SYDVKM. V dropped 8 bases and J dropped 1 base, with 15 bases sitting between them.

The table lists this clonotype with a few counts. CDR3 in amino acids: CASSKWGEKLFF. The CDR3 DNA reads as TGCGCCAGCAGTAAGTGGGGAGAAAAACTGTTTTTT. The V and J genes are TRBV4-1 and TRBJ1-4; no clear D gene. V was shortened by 6 bases and J by 8 bases, with 10 bases between the two germline ends. The CDR3 is made up of 12 amino acids. CDR1 MGHRA and CDR2 YSYEKL come from the germline V gene.

The table lists this clonotype with a few counts. V gene TRBV20-1 combines with J gene TRBJ1-1, with D possibly being TRBD1 (5 bases). The length of the CDR3 is 16 residues. Trimming removed 0 bases at V and 1 base at J, with 15 bases between. The germline V gene has CDR1 DFQATT and CDR2 SNEGSKA (reference sequence). For the CDR3, the DNA is TGCAGTGCTAGAGAACCACACCGGGGGTCGAACACTGAAGCTTTCTTT. Its translation is CSAREPHRGSNTEAFF.

The CDR3 nucleotides are TGTGCCAGCAGTTTAGGCCTGGGGGGGGCCTACAATGAGCAGTTCTTC. Its translation: CASSLGLGGAYNEQFF. The rearrangement uses TRBV12-3 or TRBV12-4 and TRBJ2-1; 7 nucleotides align to TRBD2. V lost 1 base, J lost 2 bases, and 5 bases stayed unmatched. The CDR3 extends over 16 amino acids.